This is a list of T cell receptor beta chains from one sample in a study of T cells in Graves' hyperthyroidism and ophthalmopathy. TCRdb re-called the multiplex PCR reads through MiXCR, storing one row per CDR3 protein. In the table there are roughly 700,000 distinct CDR3 sequences, approximately 15% of which are singletons. Material for sequencing was blood. The receptors here all came from a man aged 50 or older with Graves' hyperthyroidism. Each CDR3 is given with its conserved first and last residue. The order of the fields is J gene, CDR3 length, V gene, CDR3 protein.

TRBJ1-4	16	TRBV25-1	CASSQGDRGLLEKLFF
TRBJ2-7	12	TRBV20-1	CSARGGGYEQYF
TRBJ1-1	17	TRBV3-1	CASSQGLTRVLNTEAFF
TRBJ2-1	17	TRBV27	CASSLSGQGAYYNEQFF
TRBJ2-2	16	TRBV29-1	CSVERVNPSRAGELFF
TRBJ1-2	16	TRBV4-3	CASSQETGGGARGYTF
TRBJ2-1	15	TRBV29-1	CSATLQGGFYNEQFF
TRBJ2-7	15	TRBV4-3	CASSHAGTGAYEQYF
TRBJ1-6	16	TRBV12-3/TRBV12-4	CASRVKERFKNSPLHF
TRBJ2-3	15	TRBV10-3	CAIRSGTTRTGTQYF
TRBJ2-3	16	TRBV5-6	CASSSWAGASTDTQYF
TRBJ1-2	14	TRBV9	CASSSPDGNYGYTF
TRBJ2-5	14	TRBV9	CASSVERGAETQYF
TRBJ2-3	15	TRBV9	CASSREGRRTDTQYF
TRBJ2-7	15	TRBV7-3	CASSAEGGRFYEQYF
TRBJ2-5	18	TRBV9	CASSPHPIAREKAETQYF
TRBJ2-5	15	TRBV29-1	CSVEAGGPRQETQYF
TRBJ1-6	13	TRBV28	CASTLDGNSPLHF
TRBJ1-1	13	TRBV7-9	CASSFLTDNEAFF
TRBJ1-5	16	TRBV20-1	CSARDRRIGANQPQHF
TRBJ1-2	13	TRBV10-2	CASMSVRGHGYTF
TRBJ1-6	16	TRBV28	CASSPPGQGWNSPLHF
TRBJ2-3	20	TRBV29-1	CSVEDPTLAGGPFSTDTQYF
TRBJ2-2	14	TRBV10-3	CATSGTPNTGELFF
TRBJ2-7	15	TRBV28	CASSLGDRGLSEQYF
TRBJ1-3	16	TRBV11-2	CASSSYPQVSGNTIYF
TRBJ2-2	14	TRBV28	CASSPGQGSGELFF
TRBJ2-5	13	TRBV7-3	CASSFGQGETQYF
TRBJ2-3	14	TRBV6-1	CASAPGPQGDTQYF
TRBJ2-1	14	TRBV5-1	CASSRGQGAYEQFF
TRBJ2-1	17	TRBV6-2/TRBV6-3	CASSLQGGGLSYNEQFF
TRBJ2-2	15	TRBV24-1	CATSDPRGNTGELFF
TRBJ2-2	17	TRBV28	CASSVTAAGANTGELFF
TRBJ1-4	15	TRBV24-1	CATSDPGQGNEKLFF
TRBJ2-7	14	TRBV6-1	CASSYGGSQYEQYF
TRBJ1-2	15	TRBV28	CASSLMGQGAHGYTF
TRBJ2-5	16	TRBV28	CASSLYGGDSGETQYF
TRBJ2-1	17	TRBV28	CASSPSELAGPLNEQFF
TRBJ2-2	17	TRBV27	CASSLSGHPREAGELFF